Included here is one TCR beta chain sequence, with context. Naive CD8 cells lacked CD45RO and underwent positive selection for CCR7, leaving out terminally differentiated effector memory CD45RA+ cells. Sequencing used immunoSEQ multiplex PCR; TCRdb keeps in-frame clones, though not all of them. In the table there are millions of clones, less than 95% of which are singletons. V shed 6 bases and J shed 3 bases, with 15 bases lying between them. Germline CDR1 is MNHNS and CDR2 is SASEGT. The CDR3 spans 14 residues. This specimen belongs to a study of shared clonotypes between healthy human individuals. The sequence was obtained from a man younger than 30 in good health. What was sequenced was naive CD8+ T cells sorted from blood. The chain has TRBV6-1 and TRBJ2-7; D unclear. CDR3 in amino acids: CASREVPLNYEQYF. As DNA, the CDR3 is TGTGCCAGCAGAGAGGTCCCACTGAACTACGAGCAGTACTTC.